These T cell receptor beta chains were read from a single sample in a study of cytomegalovirus exposure and HLA in healthy donors. Repertoires were generated with immunoSEQ multiplex PCR, while TCRdb's copy carries only in-frame clones and drops some. The table includes fewer than 110,000 clones, around four fifths detected once. Sequenced input: PBMCs. The receptors come from a man aged 35 to 55 in good health and CMV-seronegative. Each CDR3 is given with its conserved first and last residue. The D gene is left open where the match is weak. Expanded clones are given a class, and other clones once, few, many or no size at all.

V gene,CDR3 length,D gene,clone size,J gene,CDR3 DNA,CDR3 protein
TRBV19,14,NA,NA,TRBJ1-6,TGTGCCAGTTCAGGTAGTCGGGATAATTCCCCCCTCCACTTT,CASSGSRDNSPLHF
TRBV6-1,13,NA,NA,TRBJ2-7,TGTGCCAGCAGTGAGTACAGTACCTACGAGCAGTACTTC,CASSEYSTYEQYF
TRBV30,13,NA,NA,TRBJ1-5,TGTGCCTGGAGCCCGACAGAGAATCAGCCCCAGCATTTT,CAWSPTENQPQHF
TRBV5-1,13,NA,NA,TRBJ1-1,TGCGCCAGCAGCTTGGGGCAGGGATATGAAGCTTTCTTT,CASSLGQGYEAFF
TRBV7-9,12,NA,NA,TRBJ1-1,TGTGCCAGCAGCTTCATGAACACTGAAGCTTTCTTT,CASSFMNTEAFF
TRBV28,17,NA,NA,TRBJ1-2,TGTGCCAGCAGCCCCGGGGACGCAGGGAGGGCTAACTATGGCTACACCTTC,CASSPGDAGRANYGYTF
TRBV6-6,14,TRBD1,NA,TRBJ1-1,TGTGCCAGCAGTCGGACAGGGGGCGCGATTGAAGCTTTCTTT,CASSRTGGAIEAFF
TRBV14,15,NA,NA,TRBJ1-1,TGTGCCAGCAGCCAAATGGCAGCGCTGAACACTGAAGCTTTCTTT,CASSQMAALNTEAFF
TRBV18,14,TRBD1,NA,TRBJ2-7,TGTGCCAGCTCCCCGGGGACAGGATTCTACGAGCAGTACTTC,CASSPGTGFYEQYF
TRBV5-4,13,NA,once,TRBJ1-2,TGTGCCAGCAGCTTGGGAGGGAACTATGGCTACACCTTC,CASSLGGNYGYTF
TRBV5-1,13,TRBD1,NA,TRBJ1-2,TGCGCCAGCAGCTTGGGGGACAGGGATGGCTACACCTTC,CASSLGDRDGYTF